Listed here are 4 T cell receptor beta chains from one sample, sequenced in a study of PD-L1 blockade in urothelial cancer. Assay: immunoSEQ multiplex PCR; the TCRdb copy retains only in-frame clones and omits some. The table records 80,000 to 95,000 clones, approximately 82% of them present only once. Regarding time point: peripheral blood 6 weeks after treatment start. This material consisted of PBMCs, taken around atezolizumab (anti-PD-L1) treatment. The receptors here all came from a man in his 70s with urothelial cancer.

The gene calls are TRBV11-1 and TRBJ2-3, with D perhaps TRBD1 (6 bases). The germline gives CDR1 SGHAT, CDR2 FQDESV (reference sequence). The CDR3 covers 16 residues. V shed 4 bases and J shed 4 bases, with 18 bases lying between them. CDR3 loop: CASSSPGQGKSDTQYF. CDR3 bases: TGTGCCAGCAGCTCCCCGGGGCAGGGGAAGTCAGATACGCAGTATTTT.

The CDR3: CASSETERGRLYF. The CDR3 coding sequence is TGCGCCAGCAGTGAGACGGAGCGGGGCCGCCTGTATTTT. The chain carries TRBV10-2 and TRBJ2-3; 7 bases map to TRBD2. The CDR3 has 13 residues. Germline-derived CDR1 and CDR2 are WSHSY and SAAADI. V lost 2 bases to trimming and J lost 14 bases; unmatched junction nucleotides: 10.

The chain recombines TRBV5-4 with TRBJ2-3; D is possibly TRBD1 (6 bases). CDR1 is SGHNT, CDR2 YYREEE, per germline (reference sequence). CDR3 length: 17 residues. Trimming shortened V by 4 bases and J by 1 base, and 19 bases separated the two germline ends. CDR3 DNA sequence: TGTGCCAGCAGCCGAAAAACAGGGTTTTCCGGCACAGATACGCAGTATTTT. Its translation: CASSRKTGFSGTDTQYF.

In nucleotides, the CDR3 is TGTGCCAGCAGCCAAGACAGGGGGCGGTTTGAAAAACTGTTTTTT. This encodes CASSQDRGRFEKLFF. This chain connects TRBV11-2 to TRBJ1-4; TRBD1 matches at 10 bases. CDR3 length equals 15 residues. Looked up from germline, CDR1 is SGHAT and CDR2 is FQNNGV. V lost 5 bases and J lost 7; bases outside the gene matches: 7. Looking up the rest from reference TRBV11-2 and TRBJ1-4 gives the full variable domain: EAGVAQSPRYKIIEKRQSVAFWCNPISGHATLYWYQQILGQGPKLLIQFQNNGVVDDSQLPKDRFSAERLKGVDSTLKIQPAKLEDSAVYLCASSQDRGRFEKLFFGSGTQLSVL.